This T cell receptor beta chain was observed in a study of patients and donors after allogeneic stem cell transplantation. The table lists this clonotype with a few counts. V shed 1 base and J shed 0 bases, with 10 bases lying between them. From germline, CDR1 is LGHNA and CDR2 YSLEER. The CDR3 is made up of 16 amino acids. One entry per CDR3 protein, called by TCRdb with MiXCR from the RT-PCR reads. The table has around 150,000 distinct CDR3 sequences, over 25% seen once. This receptor was obtained from a human donor who was either an allogeneic HSCT recipient or a stem cell or donor lymphocyte infusion donor (not recorded which). It is not recorded whose cells these are; they may come from a transplant donor. The sequencing sample was made of blood, either unsorted or a sorted T cell fraction (not recorded which). The V gene is TRBV4-3, the J gene TRBJ2-1, with D unclear. The CDR3 here is CASSQGGYSSYNEQFF. DNA of the CDR3: TGCGCCAGCAGCCAAGGAGGTTACAGCTCCTACAATGAGCAGTTCTTC.